These 6 T cell receptor beta chains came from one sample sequenced in a study of shared clonotypes between healthy human individuals. The repertoire was sequenced with immunoSEQ multiplex PCR; TCRdb's copy has only in-frame clones and lacks some. The table lists about 1.1 million clones, 75% to 80% of them singletons. Specimen: memory CD4+ T cells from PBMCs. Indicated subset: CD45RA-negative fraction. All receptors come from a man aged 18 to 35 in good health. Some clones in this sample may be carry-over from other donors' samples.

The chain employs TRBV7-3 and TRBJ2-2; 10 nucleotides match TRBD2. The V gene end was trimmed by 5 bases and the J gene end by 5 bases; junction bases not matched to a gene: 8. Germline assignment: CDR1 SGHTA and CDR2 FQGTGA. CDR3 length: 16 amino acids. Written as DNA, the CDR3 is TGTGCCAGCAGCCCGCCTAGCGGGAGCGTAACCGGGGAGCTGTTTTTT. It codes for CASSPPSGSVTGELFF.

This clone has a handful of counts. Other DNA sequences of this sample code for an identical CDR3. V gene TRBV9 combines with J gene TRBJ2-1; tentatively, D is TRBD1 or TRBD2 (5 bases each). Per the germline V gene, CDR1 is SGDLS and CDR2 is YYNGEE. The CDR3 is 14 amino acids. V lost 0 bases and J 4 bases, leaving 8 bases between the germline ends. The CDR3 here is CASSVDGGYNEQFF. The CDR3 nucleotides read TGTGCCAGCAGCGTAGATGGGGGATACAATGAGCAGTTCTTC. Filled out from reference TRBV9 and TRBJ2-1, the complete variable domain reads DSGVTQTPKHLITATGQRVTLRCSPRSGDLSVYWYQQSLDQGLQFLIQYYNGEERAKGNILERFSAQQFPDLHSELNLSSLELGDSALYFCASSVDGGYNEQFFGPGTRLTVL.

The genes are TRBV6-1 and TRBJ2-7; TRBD2 might be the D (6 bases). The V end was cut by 11 bases, the J end by 2 bases, with 22 bases between. This CDR3 has 15 amino acids. Germline CDR1 reads MNHNS; CDR2 reads SASEGT. The CDR3 loop is CALRTGVSGPYEQYF. The CDR3 DNA reads TGTGCCTTAAGGACGGGGGTGAGTGGGCCCTACGAGCAGTACTTC.

The chain combines TRBV7-2 with TRBJ1-1; D gene ambiguous. Looked up from germline, CDR1 is SGHTA and CDR2 is FQGNSA. There are 14 residues in the CDR3. Trimming pared 5 bases from V and 8 bases from J, leaving 18 bases between. CDR3 DNA: TGTGCCAGCAGCCAGATGACGGGTACGCTAGAAGCTTTCTTT. Its protein is CASSQMTGTLEAFF.

The chain carries TRBV6-6 and TRBJ2-7; D assignment may be TRBD1 or TRBD2 (5 bases each). Germline lookup yields CDR1 MNHNY and CDR2 SVGAGI (reference sequence). The V end lost 8 bases, the J end lost 2 bases, and 10 bases lay between the germline ends. The CDR3 runs to 12 residues. The CDR3 region is CASGTLPYEQYF. CDR3 DNA: TGTGCCAGCGGGACCCTTCCCTACGAGCAGTACTTC.

The chain has TRBV27 and TRBJ2-7, with 7 bases lining up with TRBD2. Germline V lookup: CDR1 MNHEY, CDR2 SMNVEV (reference sequence). V lost 5 bases and J lost 3; bases outside the gene matches: 10. The length of the CDR3 is 15 residues. The CDR3 bases are TGTGCCAGCAGTCGCACCGGACTAGTCGGCTACGAGCAGTACTTC. Its translation: CASSRTGLVGYEQYF.